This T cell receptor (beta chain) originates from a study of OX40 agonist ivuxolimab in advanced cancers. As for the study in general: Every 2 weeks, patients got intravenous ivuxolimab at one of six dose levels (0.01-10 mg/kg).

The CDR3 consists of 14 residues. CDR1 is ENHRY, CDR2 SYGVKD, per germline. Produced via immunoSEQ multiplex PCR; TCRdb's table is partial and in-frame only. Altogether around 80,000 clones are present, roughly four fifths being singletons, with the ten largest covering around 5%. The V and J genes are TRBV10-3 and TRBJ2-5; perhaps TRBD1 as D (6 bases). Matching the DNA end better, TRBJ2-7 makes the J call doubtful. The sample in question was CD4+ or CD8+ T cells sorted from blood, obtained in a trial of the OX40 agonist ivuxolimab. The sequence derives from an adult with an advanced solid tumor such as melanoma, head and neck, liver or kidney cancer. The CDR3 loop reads CAISADRTSYEQYF. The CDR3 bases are TGTGCCATCAGTGCCGACAGGACCTCCTACGAGCAGTACTTC.